Listed below are T cell receptor beta chains from one sample, sequenced in a study of blood T cell repertoires in COVID-19. Assay used: immunoSEQ multiplex PCR; TCRdb lists only in-frame clones, some missing. Of roughly 100,000 clones listed, roughly 80% are singletons. The specimen was peripheral blood. The source is an elderly woman with acute or convalescent COVID-19. CDR3s include the opening cysteine and the closing phenylalanine or tryptophan. A D gene is named only where the DNA matches it firmly. Clone size appears in some rows only: once, few, many, or a class for an expanded clone.

V gene: TRBV14; clone size: NA; D gene: TRBD2; J gene: TRBJ2-1; CDR3 DNA: TGTGCCAGCAGCCCGGGACTAGCGGGAGTCTATGAGCAGTTCTTC; CDR3 protein: CASSPGLAGVYEQFF
V gene: TRBV12-5; clone size: once; D gene: NA; J gene: TRBJ2-5; CDR3 DNA: TGTGCTAGTGCCCAGGGGGGAGGGACCCAGTACTTC; CDR3 protein: CASAQGGGTQYF
V gene: TRBV5-1; clone size: NA; D gene: TRBD1; J gene: TRBJ2-1; CDR3 DNA: TGCGCCAGCACCCAGGACAGGGGGGAGCAGTTCTTC; CDR3 protein: CASTQDRGEQFF
V gene: TRBV6-2/TRBV6-3; clone size: NA; D gene: TRBD2; J gene: TRBJ2-1; CDR3 DNA: TGTGCCAGCAGTTTTAGTCCGACTAGCGGGATTTATAATGAGCAGTTCTTC; CDR3 protein: CASSFSPTSGIYNEQFF
V gene: TRBV7-8; clone size: once; D gene: NA; J gene: TRBJ2-1; CDR3 DNA: TGTGCCAGCAGTCATAAGTCTAGCGAGTATGAGCAGTTCTTC; CDR3 protein: CASSHKSSEYEQFF
V gene: TRBV2; clone size: NA; D gene: NA; J gene: TRBJ2-7; CDR3 DNA: TGTGCCAGCAGCTCGAACAGGGATTCCTACGAGCAGTACTTC; CDR3 protein: CASSSNRDSYEQYF
V gene: TRBV7-9; clone size: NA; D gene: NA; J gene: TRBJ1-6; CDR3 DNA: TGTGCCAGCAGCTCAGGGCTTTTCCTCCACTTT; CDR3 protein: CASSSGLFLHF
V gene: TRBV30; clone size: NA; D gene: NA; J gene: TRBJ2-1; CDR3 DNA: TGTGCCTGGAGTAACAGGGGGGGGCAGTTCTTC; CDR3 protein: CAWSNRGGQFF
V gene: TRBV24-1; clone size: NA; D gene: TRBD2; J gene: TRBJ2-1; CDR3 DNA: TGTGCCACCAGTGGATCGGCGGGAGAAGGTAATGAGCAGTTCTTC; CDR3 protein: CATSGSAGEGNEQFF
V gene: TRBV9; clone size: NA; D gene: NA; J gene: TRBJ1-1; CDR3 DNA: TGTGCCAGCAGCGCTACCGACAGGAGCTACACTGAAGCTTTCTTT; CDR3 protein: CASSATDRSYTEAFF
V gene: TRBV30; clone size: NA; D gene: TRBD1; J gene: TRBJ1-5; CDR3 DNA: TGTGCCTGGAGAAGACAGGGAAGCAATCAGCCCCAGCATTTT; CDR3 protein: CAWRRQGSNQPQHF
V gene: TRBV28; clone size: NA; D gene: NA; J gene: TRBJ2-5; CDR3 DNA: TGTGCCAGCAGTTTGGGGAGGCCCCGGGCCCAGTACTTC; CDR3 protein: CASSLGRPRAQYF
V gene: TRBV28; clone size: NA; D gene: NA; J gene: TRBJ1-2; CDR3 DNA: TGTGCCAGTAAATCTTCACAGTTTAGCTATGGCTACACCTTC; CDR3 protein: CASKSSQFSYGYTF
V gene: TRBV5-5; clone size: NA; D gene: TRBD1; J gene: TRBJ1-5; CDR3 DNA: TGTGCCAGCAGCACAACAGGGGACAATCAGCCCCAGCATTTT; CDR3 protein: CASSTTGDNQPQHF
V gene: TRBV7-8; clone size: NA; D gene: NA; J gene: TRBJ1-3; CDR3 DNA: TGTGCCAGCAGCTTGCAGGGAAGTGGAAACACCATATATTTT; CDR3 protein: CASSLQGSGNTIYF
V gene: TRBV7-2; clone size: NA; D gene: NA; J gene: TRBJ2-3; CDR3 DNA: TGTGCCAGCAGCTTAGGTTGGCAGGACACAGATACGCAGTATTTT; CDR3 protein: CASSLGWQDTDTQYF
V gene: TRBV6-5; clone size: NA; D gene: TRBD1; J gene: TRBJ1-2; CDR3 DNA: TGTGCCAGCAGTTACTCGACAGGGTCCCTCGGGGGCTACACCTTC; CDR3 protein: CASSYSTGSLGGYTF
V gene: TRBV7-2; clone size: NA; D gene: NA; J gene: TRBJ1-2; CDR3 DNA: TGTGCCAGCAGCTTCCAGGTCTATGGCTACACCTTC; CDR3 protein: CASSFQVYGYTF
V gene: TRBV5-1; clone size: NA; D gene: NA; J gene: TRBJ2-2; CDR3 DNA: TGCGCCAGCAGGACATTAGGGGGAAACGGTTACACCGGGGAGCTGTTTTTT; CDR3 protein: CASRTLGGNGYTGELFF
V gene: TRBV7-9; clone size: NA; D gene: NA; J gene: TRBJ2-7; CDR3 DNA: TGTGCCAGCAACGCCGTGACCGCGAGGTCCTACGAGCAGTACTTC; CDR3 protein: CASNAVTARSYEQYF
V gene: TRBV3-1/TRBV3-2; clone size: NA; D gene: TRBD2; J gene: TRBJ2-5; CDR3 DNA: TGTGCCAGCAGCCAAAGACGGGCGGGAGGAGAGACCCAGTACTTC; CDR3 protein: CASSQRRAGGETQYF
V gene: TRBV19; clone size: NA; D gene: TRBD1; J gene: TRBJ1-5; CDR3 DNA: TGTGCCAGTAGTCCCCGGACAGGGAGGTCGAATCAGCCCCAGCATTTT; CDR3 protein: CASSPRTGRSNQPQHF
V gene: TRBV7-8; clone size: once; D gene: TRBD1; J gene: TRBJ2-2; CDR3 DNA: TGTGCCAGCAGCCCGGGACAGTCTACCGGGGAGCTGTTTTTT; CDR3 protein: CASSPGQSTGELFF
V gene: TRBV6-6; clone size: few; D gene: NA; J gene: TRBJ1-6; CDR3 DNA: TGTGCCAGCATAATTAGCCCGAATTCACCCCTCCACTTT; CDR3 protein: CASIISPNSPLHF
V gene: TRBV6-1; clone size: NA; D gene: NA; J gene: TRBJ1-5; CDR3 DNA: TGTGCCAGCAGTGAAGGAGGGTCGCGCAATCAGCCCCAGCATTTT; CDR3 protein: CASSEGGSRNQPQHF
V gene: TRBV6-5; clone size: NA; D gene: NA; J gene: TRBJ2-7; CDR3 DNA: TGTGCCAGCAGTTACTCGACCGTCGGCGGATACGAGCAGTACTTC; CDR3 protein: CASSYSTVGGYEQYF
V gene: TRBV5-1; clone size: once; D gene: TRBD2; J gene: TRBJ2-7; CDR3 DNA: TGCGCCAGCAGCCATGGGACTAGCGGGAGTAGCTACGAGCAGTACTTC; CDR3 protein: CASSHGTSGSSYEQYF
V gene: TRBV2; clone size: NA; D gene: TRBD1; J gene: TRBJ2-7; CDR3 DNA: TGTGCCAGCAAGGGACAGGGCGGGAACGAGCAGTACTTC; CDR3 protein: CASKGQGGNEQYF
V gene: TRBV5-1; clone size: NA; D gene: NA; J gene: TRBJ2-1; CDR3 DNA: TGCGCCAGCAGCTTGGGCGGAGGGCTTGACAATGAGCAGTTCTTC; CDR3 protein: CASSLGGGLDNEQFF
V gene: TRBV30; clone size: NA; D gene: NA; J gene: TRBJ1-1; CDR3 DNA: TGTGCCGGACAGAAAGGGGGTAACACTGAAGCTTTCTTT; CDR3 protein: CAGQKGGNTEAFF
V gene: TRBV11-2; clone size: NA; D gene: NA; J gene: TRBJ2-3; CDR3 DNA: TGTGCCAGCAGCTTAGATAGGGGAGATACGCAGTATTTT; CDR3 protein: CASSLDRGDTQYF
V gene: TRBV28; clone size: NA; D gene: TRBD1; J gene: TRBJ1-5; CDR3 DNA: TGTGCCAGTAGAGAGAACAGGGGCATCGGTCAGCCCCAGCATTTT; CDR3 protein: CASRENRGIGQPQHF